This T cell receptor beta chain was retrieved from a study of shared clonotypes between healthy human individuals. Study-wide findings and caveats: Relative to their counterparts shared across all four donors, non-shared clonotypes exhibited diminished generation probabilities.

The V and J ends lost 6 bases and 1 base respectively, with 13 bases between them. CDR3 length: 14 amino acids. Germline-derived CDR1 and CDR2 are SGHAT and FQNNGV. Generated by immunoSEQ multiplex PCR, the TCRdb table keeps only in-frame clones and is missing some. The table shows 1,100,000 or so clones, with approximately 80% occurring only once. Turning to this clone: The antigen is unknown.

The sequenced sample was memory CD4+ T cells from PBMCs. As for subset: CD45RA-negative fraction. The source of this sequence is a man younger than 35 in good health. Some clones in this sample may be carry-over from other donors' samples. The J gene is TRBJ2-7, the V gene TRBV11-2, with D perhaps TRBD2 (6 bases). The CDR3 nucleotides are TGTGCCAGCAGTCCAACCCGGGGGTCCTACGAGCAGTACTTC. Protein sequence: CASSPTRGSYEQYF.